Listed here is a single T cell receptor (beta chain). Original analysis: Scientists estimated how many nucleated cells there were by amplifying reference gene primers. The assay was immunoSEQ multiplex PCR, and TCRdb's table has in-frame clones only and misses some. V and J calls and clone size are given by that table; D and trimming were obtained from the DNA. The sample shows 350,000 to 450,000 clones, approximately 90% of them seen only once. Membership in each cohort depended on participant-reported clinical history. This sample is drawn from a study of blood T cell repertoires in COVID-19. Study information: Spain, Italy and the United States supplied samples that represented acute and convalescent COVID-19. PBMCs, B-cell-depleted T cells, or T cells provided the cDNA or gDNA that made up the material.

J was trimmed by 5 bases and V by 4 bases; bases with no gene match: 7. From germline, CDR1 is SNHLY and CDR2 FYNNEI. CDR3 length: 14 residues. The chain couples TRBV2 to TRBJ2-7; 8 nucleotides agree with TRBD2. Sequencing was done on a sample of PBMCs or T cells enriched from blood (not recorded which). The TCR sequence derives from a woman aged 18-30 years who had been exposed to COVID-19. The CDR3 DNA reads as TGTGCCAGCAGTGGGCCGGGGGGGCTCCACGAGCAGTACTTC. Its translation: CASSGPGGLHEQYF. The variable domain in full, completed from reference TRBV2 and TRBJ2-7, reads EPEVTQTPSHQVTQMGQEVILRCVPISNHLYFYWYRQILGQKVEFLVSFYNNEISEKSEIFDDQFSVERPDGSNFTLKIRSTKLEDSAMYFCASSGPGGLHEQYFGPGTRLTVT.